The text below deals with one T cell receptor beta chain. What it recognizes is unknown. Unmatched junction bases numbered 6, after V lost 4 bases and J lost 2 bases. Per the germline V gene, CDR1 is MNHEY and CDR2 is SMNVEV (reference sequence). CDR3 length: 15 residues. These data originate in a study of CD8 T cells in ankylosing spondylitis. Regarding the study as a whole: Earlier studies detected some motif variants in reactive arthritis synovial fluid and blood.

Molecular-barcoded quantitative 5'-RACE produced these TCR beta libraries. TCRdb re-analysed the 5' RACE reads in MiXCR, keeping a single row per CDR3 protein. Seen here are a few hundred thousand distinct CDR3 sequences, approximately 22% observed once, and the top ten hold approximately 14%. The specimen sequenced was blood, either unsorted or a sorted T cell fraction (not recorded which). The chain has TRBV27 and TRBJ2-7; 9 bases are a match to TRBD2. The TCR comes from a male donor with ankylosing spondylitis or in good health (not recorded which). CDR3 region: CASSSGASGTYEQYF. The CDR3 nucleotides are TGTGCCAGCAGTTCCGGGGCTAGCGGGACCTACGAGCAGTACTTC.